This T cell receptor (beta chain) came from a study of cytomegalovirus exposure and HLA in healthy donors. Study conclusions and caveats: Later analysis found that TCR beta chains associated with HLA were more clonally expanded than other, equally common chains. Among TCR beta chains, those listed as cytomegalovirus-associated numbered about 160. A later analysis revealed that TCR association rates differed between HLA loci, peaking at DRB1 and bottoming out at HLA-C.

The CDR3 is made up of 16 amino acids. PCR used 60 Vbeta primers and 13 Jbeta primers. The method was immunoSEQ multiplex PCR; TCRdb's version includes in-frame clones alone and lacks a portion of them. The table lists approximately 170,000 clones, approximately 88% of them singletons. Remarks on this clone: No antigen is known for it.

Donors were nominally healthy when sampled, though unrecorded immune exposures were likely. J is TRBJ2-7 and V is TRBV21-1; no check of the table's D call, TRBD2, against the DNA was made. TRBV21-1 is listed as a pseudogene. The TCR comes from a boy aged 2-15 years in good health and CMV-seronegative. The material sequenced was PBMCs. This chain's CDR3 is CASSRGTKVVRSEQYF. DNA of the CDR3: TGTGCCAGCAGCAGAGGGACTAAAGTAGTGAGATCCGAGCAGTACTTC.